The 30 T cell receptor beta chains listed next were all sequenced from one sample in a study of beta chain features in type 1 diabetes. Expressed TCRB transcripts got sequenced, as all isolated RNA was reverse transcribed. Only in-frame clones appear in the TCRdb table, and some are missing; sequencing was by immunoSEQ multiplex PCR. Among under 850,000 clones listed, around 15% were seen once. These receptors' targets are unknown. The study, taken as a whole, reports: Significant though moderate, a shortening of TCRB CDR3s appeared in all four CD4+ subsets of Type 1 diabetes patients.

Specimen: naive CD4+ T cells from blood. These receptors were collected from a man aged 18 to 29 with type 1 diabetes.

This clone was picked up a small number of times. The chain combines TRBV7-2 with TRBJ1-2; D remains ambiguous. V lost 3 bases and J lost 8, with 19 bases in between. Germline V gene data show CDR1 as SGHTA and CDR2 as FQGNSA. The CDR3 covers 15 residues. The CDR3 coding sequence is TGTGCCAGCAGCTTGTTGACAAATCTAGCGGGGGGCTACACCTTC. Protein: CASSLLTNLAGGYTF.

The chain is built from TRBV6-5 and TRBJ1-3, with D maybe TRBD1 (5 bases). CDR3 length equals 14 residues. Germline loops: CDR1 MNHEY, CDR2 SVGAGI. V lost 5 bases and J lost 0, with 8 bases in between. Written as DNA, the CDR3 is TGTGCCAGCAGTCCGACAGACTCTGGAAACACCATATATTTT. It codes for CASSPTDSGNTIYF.

The genes are TRBV25-1 and TRBJ1-4, with D unclear. The CDR3 contains 15 residues. Germline lookup yields CDR1 MGHDK and CDR2 SYGVNS. V lost 7 bases, J lost 8 bases, and 20 bases lay in between. CDR3 DNA sequence: TGTGCCAGCACCAACCGGGGTTGGGGAGTCGAAAAACTGTTTTTT. Translated: CASTNRGWGVEKLFF.

This clone has more than one count but fewer than ten. V is TRBV6-5 and J is TRBJ1-2; D possibly corresponds to TRBD1 (5 bases). The germline CDR1 and CDR2 sequences are MNHEY and SVGAGI. The CDR3 is 13 residues long. V was clipped by 6 bases and J by 2 bases, with 10 bases between them. CDR3 nucleotide sequence: TGTGCCAGCAGCCGCCGACAGAACTATGGCTACACCTTC. It is translated as CASSRRQNYGYTF.

The chain combines TRBV15 with TRBJ1-1; D unresolved. This CDR3 has 15 amino acids. Germline CDR1 reads LNHNV; CDR2 reads YYDKDF (reference sequence). Trimming removed 0 bases at V and 1 base at J, with 9 bases between. The CDR3, as DNA: TGTGCCACCAGCAGAGACGTCGGAGGGAACACTGAAGCTTTCTTT. As protein: CATSRDVGGNTEAFF.

This clone was seen more than once but under ten times. The rearrangement uses TRBV29-1 and TRBJ2-1, with D unclear. V was shortened by 7 bases and J by 0 bases, with 13 bases between the two germline ends. This CDR3 is 14 amino acids long. CDR1 and CDR2 from the germline V gene are SQVTM and ANQGSEA. CDR3 sequence: CSAPGVSSYNEQFF. The CDR3 region has the DNA TGCAGCGCCCCAGGCGTTAGCTCCTACAATGAGCAGTTCTTC.

The gene calls are TRBV5-6 and TRBJ2-2; 9 bases match TRBD1. The ends lost 2 bases at V and 7 bases at J; junction bases unmatched: 3. CDR3 length: 14 residues. Per the germline V gene, CDR1 is SGHDT and CDR2 is YYEEEE. The CDR3: CASSLGQGIGELFF. The CDR3 coding sequence is TGTGCCAGCAGCTTAGGACAGGGGATCGGGGAGCTGTTTTTT.

This clone was counted only a few times. The chain joins TRBV4-1 to TRBJ1-2, with 7 bases matching TRBD1. Trimming at V came to 3 bases and at J to 8 bases, leaving 12 bases not matched to a gene. CDR1 and CDR2 (germline): MGHRA, YSYEKL. CDR3 length: 15 residues. CDR3: CASSQLYRGARGYTF. CDR3 bases: TGCGCCAGCAGCCAGCTCTACAGGGGCGCACGGGGCTACACCTTC.

This clone was detected only once. The CDR3 DNA sequence: TGTGCCAGCAGCGTAGCTACCCCAGCGGGTCCCTCTGGGGCCAACGTCCTGACTTTC. This sequence encodes CASSVATPAGPSGANVLTF. This rearrangement joins TRBV9 to TRBJ2-6, with D possibly TRBD2 on 6 matching bases. The V gene lost 0 bases and the J gene lost 0 bases, with 16 bases spanning the gap. The CDR3 contains 19 residues. Germline V CDR1 and CDR2: SGDLS, YYNGEE.

As concerns this clone: Different DNA sequences within this sample yield the same CDR3. The chain employs TRBV30 and TRBJ2-7, with D unresolved. Germline CDR1 and CDR2: GTSNPN and SVGIG (reference sequence). Trimming removed 0 bases from V and 4 bases from J, with 4 bases in between. This CDR3 contains 11 residues. CDR3: CAWSVVYEQYF. DNA of the CDR3: TGTGCCTGGAGTGTAGTGTACGAGCAGTACTTC.

CDR3 DNA: TGTGCCAGCAGCCGGACAGTCAACACTGAAGCTTTCTTT. This gives the protein CASSRTVNTEAFF. The rearrangement joins TRBV7-3 to TRBJ1-1, with D maybe TRBD1 (6 bases). Trimming shortened V by 5 bases and J by 2 bases, and 9 bases separated the two germline ends. Germline CDR1 reads SGHTA; CDR2 reads FQGTGA. The CDR3 totals 13 residues.

This clone was picked up a small number of times. The chain is built from TRBV10-3 and TRBJ2-6; 14 positions match TRBD2. Trimming cost V 10 bases and J 9 bases; bases outside gene matches: 8. CDR1 is ENHRY, CDR2 SYGVKD, per germline. CDR3 size: 15 residues. The CDR3 nucleotides read TGTGCCACTGGACTAGCGGGGGGCGTAGACAACGTCCTGACTTTC. It codes for CATGLAGGVDNVLTF.

The chain has TRBV28 and TRBJ2-7; TRBD1 is a possible D gene (6 bases). Germline values: CDR1 MDHEN, CDR2 SYDVKM. Trimming took 3 bases from V and 1 from J, leaving 13 bases between them. The CDR3 consists of 15 residues. The CDR3 region is CASSFNQGLSYEQYF. CDR3 coding DNA: TGTGCCAGCAGTTTTAACCAGGGGCTATCCTACGAGCAGTACTTC.

The chain joins TRBV19 to TRBJ2-2; D tentatively reads TRBD1 or TRBD2 (5 bases each). This CDR3 region has 14 residues. Between the trimmed V and J ends, which lost 3 bases and 2 bases, there was a span of 7 bases. Germline CDR1 is LNHDA and CDR2 is SQIVND (reference sequence). The DNA for the CDR3 is TGTGCCAGTAGTATGGGGACCAACACCGGGGAGCTGTTTTTT. Its protein is CASSMGTNTGELFF.

This clone was counted a few times. The V gene is TRBV19, the J gene TRBJ2-1; 10 bases fit TRBD1. The V and J ends lost 6 bases and 7 bases, in that order; junction bases with no gene match: 9. The germline V gene encodes CDR1 LNHDA and CDR2 SQIVND (reference sequence). There are 15 residues in the CDR3. CDR3 loop: CASSRRDRGVNEQFF. The CDR3 nucleotides read TGTGCCAGTAGCCGTCGGGACAGGGGTGTGAATGAGCAGTTCTTC.

This chain joins TRBV27 and TRBJ2-7; D may be TRBD2 (5 bases). The length of the CDR3 is 13 residues. In germline, CDR1 is MNHEY, CDR2 SMNVEV (reference sequence). Trimming removed 5 bases from V and 7 bases from J, with 15 bases in between. The DNA of the CDR3 is TGTGCCAGCAGTCCCGGACTCATTGGGGAGCAGTACTTC. Amino acids: CASSPGLIGEQYF.

Written as DNA, the CDR3 is TGCAGCGTTGAAGGGCTAGCGGGGGGGTTAAATACGCAGTATTTT. Translated, it gives CSVEGLAGGLNTQYF. The J gene is TRBJ2-3, the V gene TRBV29-1; 12 bases are a match to TRBD2. This CDR3 comprises 15 residues. The trim removed 1 base at V and 7 bases at J, leaving 6 bases unmatched. Germline V CDR1 and CDR2: SQVTM, ANQGSEA.

Only a few counts were recorded for this clone. The chain uses TRBV9 and TRBJ2-3; TRBD2 matches at 9 bases. V gave up 3 bases and J gave up 5 bases; unmatched junction bases: 7. The CDR3 runs 15 residues. CDR1 and CDR2 from the germline V gene are SGDLS and YYNGEE. CDR3 amino acids: CASSAAGGLLDTQYF. Written as DNA, the CDR3 is TGTGCCAGCAGCGCGGCGGGGGGGTTACTAGATACGCAGTATTTT.

This sequence joins TRBV5-1 and TRBJ1-1; D unclear. The V end lost 7 bases, the J end lost 2 bases, and 12 bases lay between the germline ends. This CDR3 has 13 residues. CDR1 SGHRS and CDR2 YFSETQ come from the germline V gene. CDR3 sequence (DNA): TGCGCCAGCGGCTCGCGGCCTAACACTGAAGCTTTCTTT. Its translation is CASGSRPNTEAFF.

A few counts support this clone. The DNA of the CDR3 is TGTGCCAGCAGCTCTGGACAGCCAAGCTCCTATAATTCACCCCTCCACTTT. It translates to CASSSGQPSSYNSPLHF. The chain links TRBV9 to TRBJ1-6, with D perhaps matching TRBD1 (6 bases). The CDR3 is made up of 17 amino acids. Trimming removed 4 bases at V and 0 bases at J, with 14 bases between. Germline V lookup: CDR1 SGDLS, CDR2 YYNGEE.

CDR3 nucleotides: TGTGCCTGGGGACGGGGTGGCAACTATGGCTACACCTTC. The encoded protein is CAWGRGGNYGYTF. The V and J genes are TRBV30 and TRBJ1-2, with D unclear. This CDR3 is built from 13 residues. CDR1 is GTSNPN, CDR2 SVGIG, per germline (reference sequence). Trimming removed 5 bases at V and 2 bases at J, with 12 bases between.

This clone was counted a few times. V gene TRBV7-2 combines with J gene TRBJ2-7, with D possibly TRBD1 on 5 matching bases. The germline gives CDR1 SGHTA, CDR2 FQGNSA. V dropped 5 bases and J dropped 3 bases, with 11 bases sitting between them. There are 13 residues in the CDR3. The DNA of the CDR3 is TGTGCCAGCAGCCCTGGAAGGGGCTACGAGCAGTACTTC. It specifies CASSPGRGYEQYF.

The chain carries TRBV11-3 and TRBJ2-5, with D hard to call. Trimming removed 1 base from V and 2 bases from J, with 11 bases in between. The CDR3 is 15 residues long. Germline loops: CDR1 SGHNT, CDR2 YENEEA. The CDR3 sequence: CASSLGSEFQETQYF. The DNA of the CDR3 is TGTGCCAGCAGCTTAGGTTCCGAGTTTCAAGAGACCCAGTACTTC.

This CDR3 is CASSLQGNEQFF. The CDR3 nucleotides read TGTGCCAGCAGCCTCCAGGGTAATGAGCAGTTCTTC. J is TRBJ2-1 and V is TRBV7-8, with a possible D match to TRBD1 (5 bases). CDR1 SGHVS and CDR2 FQNEAQ come from the germline V gene. This CDR3 has 12 amino acids. V was cut by 5 bases and J by 7 bases, with 9 bases left in between.

The chain is built from TRBV28 and TRBJ2-5; a weak D match, TRBD1 (6 bases). The CDR3 length is 12 residues. With 3 bases removed from V and 5 bases from J, the gap between germline ends came to 7 bases. CDR1 and CDR2 from the germline V gene are MDHEN and SYDVKM. CDR3 residues: CASSLRGETQYF. In DNA, the CDR3 is TGTGCCAGCAGTTTGAGGGGGGAGACCCAGTACTTC.

The V and J genes are TRBV7-9 and TRBJ2-1; a possible D gene is TRBD2 (5 bases). CDR3 length: 12 residues. CDR1 and CDR2 (germline): SEHNR, FQNEAQ (reference sequence). The V end lost 11 bases, the J end lost 3 bases, and 11 bases lay between the germline ends. CDR3 sequence reads: CAGGSNYNEQFF. Here the CDR3 DNA reads TGTGCCGGAGGAAGTAACTACAATGAGCAGTTCTTC.

A remark on this clone: The same CDR3 is also encoded by other DNA sequences in this sample. The rearrangement links TRBV10-3 to TRBJ2-2, with unresolved D. The germline gives CDR1 ENHRY, CDR2 SYGVKD. The V end lost 6 bases, the J end lost 5 bases, and 4 bases lay between the germline ends. This CDR3 region has 11 residues. CDR3 amino acids: CAIRGTGELFF. DNA of the CDR3: TGTGCCATCAGAGGAACCGGGGAGCTGTTTTTT.

This clone turned up a few times. This chain links TRBV28 with TRBJ2-2; D is uncertain. Trimming removed 7 bases from V and 6 bases from J, with 15 bases in between. CDR3 length equals 14 residues. Germline CDR1 and CDR2: MDHEN and SYDVKM. CDR3 DNA: TGTGCCAGCACCCCCCGCGGCATGGCCGGGGAGCTGTTTTTT. This sequence encodes CASTPRGMAGELFF.

V usage is TRBV4-1 and J usage is TRBJ1-3; unclear D gene. The V end was cut by 5 bases, the J end by 9 bases, with 17 bases between. This CDR3 has 14 residues. Per the germline V gene, CDR1 is MGHRA and CDR2 is YSYEKL. The CDR3 here is CASSSFLGMVTIYF. The DNA for the CDR3 is TGCGCCAGCAGCTCCTTTTTGGGGATGGTCACCATATATTTT.

This clone was observed a handful of times. This chain links TRBV7-9 with TRBJ1-1; D gene unclear. CDR1 is SEHNR and CDR2 is FQNEAQ in the germline V gene (reference sequence). The CDR3 extends over 13 amino acids. Trimming left V 5 bases short and J 1 base short, with 8 bases between. CDR3 in DNA: TGTGCCAGCAGCCCCTGGGAGAACACTGAAGCTTTCTTT. As protein: CASSPWENTEAFF. Together with reference TRBV7-9 and TRBJ1-1, the CDR3 gives the full variable domain: DTGVSQNPRHKITKRGQNVTFRCDPISEHNRLYWYRQTLGQGPEFLTYFQNEAQLEKSRLLSDRFSAERPKGSFSTLEIQRTEQGDSAMYLCASSPWENTEAFFGQGTRLTVV.